A single sample is the source of the 7 T cell receptor beta chains below, sequenced in a study of response to subunit inactivated influenza vaccine. Via MiXCR, TCRdb re-called the RT-PCR reads, giving one row per CDR3 protein. The sample includes about 240,000 distinct CDR3 sequences, 9.5% to 15% of them seen just once. The sequencing here drew on non-naive T cells sorted from PBMCs, taken 14 to 15 days before vaccination. The source of these receptors is a man aged 50-60 years who received an inactivated influenza vaccine.

This clonotype was found a few times. The chain couples TRBV6-5 to TRBJ2-3; tentative D call: TRBD2 (7 bases). Germline V lookup: CDR1 MNHEY, CDR2 SVGAGI. The CDR3 spans 15 residues. The ends were cut back, 2 bases at V and 3 bases at J, with 12 bases in the middle. The CDR3 reads CASSYGGGETDTQYF. CDR3 in DNA: TGTGCCAGCAGTTACGGAGGGGGGGAAACAGATACGCAGTATTTT.

The chain uses TRBV6-2 or TRBV6-3 and TRBJ2-5; D is uncertain. The CDR3 length is 15 residues. V lost 2 bases and J lost 2, with 12 bases in between. CDR1 is MNHEY and CDR2 is SVGEGT in the germline V gene. CDR3 in amino acids: CASSYLGRIQETQYF. The CDR3 bases are TGTGCCAGCAGTTACCTTGGACGGATACAAGAGACCCAGTACTTC.

The J gene is TRBJ2-7, the V gene TRBV18, with 8 bases identical to TRBD1. Germline lookup yields CDR1 KGHSH and CDR2 LQKENI. V was clipped by 4 bases and J by 6 bases; unmatched bases: 5. The CDR3 extends over 13 amino acids. The CDR3 coding sequence is TGTGCCAGCTCACAATCCGGACAGGGCGAGCAGTACTTC. Its translation is CASSQSGQGEQYF.

A note on this clonotype: The junction and the germline gene differ at one end; a read error may be behind it. V usage is TRBV27 and J usage is TRBJ2-3; either TRBD1 or TRBD2 may supply D (5 bases each). CDR3 length: 13 residues. Germline CDR1 and CDR2: MNHEY and SMNVEV (reference sequence). CDR3 protein: CASSLWGSDSQYF. The CDR3 DNA reads as TGTGCCAGCAGTTTATGGGGGTCAGATTCGCAGTATTTT.

The chain links TRBV28 to TRBJ2-7, with TRBD1 identical over 11 bases. J lost 4 bases, V lost 7 bases, and 15 bases had no gene match. Germline V lookup: CDR1 MDHEN, CDR2 SYDVKM. The CDR3 runs to 17 residues. The CDR3 DNA follows: TGTGCCAGCATCGGACCCACCGGACAGGGGGCACAGTACGAGCAGTACTTC. Amino acids: CASIGPTGQGAQYEQYF.

The chain recombines TRBV12-3 or TRBV12-4 with TRBJ2-3; D remains ambiguous. V lost 5 bases, J lost 7 bases, and 10 bases lay in between. This CDR3 is built from 12 residues. The CDR3 reads CASSRGVNTQYF. CDR3 nucleotide sequence: TGTGCCAGCAGTCGTGGGGTAAATACGCAGTATTTT.

This clonotype was observed many times. This rearrangement joins TRBV20-1 to TRBJ2-5; D is uncertain. The germline CDR1 and CDR2 sequences are DFQATT and SNEGSKA (reference sequence). V lost 0 bases, J lost 5 bases, and 16 bases lay in between. The CDR3 is 15 residues long. CDR3 sequence: CSARDPLGAQETQYF. The CDR3 bases are TGCAGTGCTAGAGACCCCTTAGGAGCTCAGGAGACCCAGTACTTC.